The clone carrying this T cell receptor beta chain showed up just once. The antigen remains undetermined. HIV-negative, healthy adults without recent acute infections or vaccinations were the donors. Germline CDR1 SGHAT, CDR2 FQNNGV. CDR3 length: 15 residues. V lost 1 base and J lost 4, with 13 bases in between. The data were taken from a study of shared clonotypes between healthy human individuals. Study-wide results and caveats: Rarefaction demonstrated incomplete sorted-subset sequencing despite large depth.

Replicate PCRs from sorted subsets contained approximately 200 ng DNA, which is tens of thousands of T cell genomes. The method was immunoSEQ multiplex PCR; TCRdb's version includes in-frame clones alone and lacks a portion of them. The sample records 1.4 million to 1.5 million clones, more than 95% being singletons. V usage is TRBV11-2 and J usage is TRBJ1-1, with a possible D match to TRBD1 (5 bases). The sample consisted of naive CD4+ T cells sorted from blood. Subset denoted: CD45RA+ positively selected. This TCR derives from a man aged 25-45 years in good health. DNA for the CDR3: TGTGCCAGCAGCTTAGGAATCTATGGGGGCACTGAAGCTTTCTTT. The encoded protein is CASSLGIYGGTEAFF.